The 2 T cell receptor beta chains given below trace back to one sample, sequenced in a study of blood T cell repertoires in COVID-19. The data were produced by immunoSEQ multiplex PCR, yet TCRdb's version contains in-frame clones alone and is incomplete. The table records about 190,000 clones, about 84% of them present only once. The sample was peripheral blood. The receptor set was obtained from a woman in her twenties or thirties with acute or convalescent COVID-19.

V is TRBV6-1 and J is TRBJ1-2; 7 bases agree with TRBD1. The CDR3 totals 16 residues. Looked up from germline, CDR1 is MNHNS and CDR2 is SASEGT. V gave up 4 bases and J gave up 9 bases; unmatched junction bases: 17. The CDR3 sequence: CASSGPEPRQGTSYTF. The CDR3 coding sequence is TGTGCCAGCAGTGGACCCGAACCTCGACAGGGAACTAGCTACACCTTC.

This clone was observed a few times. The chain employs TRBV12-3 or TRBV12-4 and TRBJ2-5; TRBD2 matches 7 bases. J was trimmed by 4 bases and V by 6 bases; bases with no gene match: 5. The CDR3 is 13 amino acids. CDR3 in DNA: TGTGCCAGCAGACACCCGGGAGGAGAGACCCAGTACTTC. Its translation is CASRHPGGETQYF.